This TCR beta chain was obtained from a study of shared clonotypes between healthy human individuals. Each subset's genomic DNA was split evenly across several immunoSEQ plates. Authors' processing steps: Without quality scores, immunoSEQ junctional reads could not be filtered like full-length reads. Measured with immunoSEQ multiplex PCR; TCRdb has only the in-frame clones, and not every one. V and J calls and clone size are those listed in that table; D and trimming were worked out from the DNA. The sample includes about 2.1 million clones, just over 90% seen only once; the top ten take about 1.8%. This clone was seen a handful of times. What it binds is not known. Study conclusions and caveats: The sharing of approximately 4.6% of naive CD4 clonotypes was seen across a handful of donors. Researchers found naive subsets generally carried larger estimated richness than memory subsets.

This CDR3 has 14 residues. CDR1 is GTSNPN and CDR2 is SVGIG in the germline V gene (reference sequence). With 3 bases removed from V and 1 base from J, the gap between germline ends came to 12 bases. Only CD45RO-negative cells positively selected for CCR7 counted as naive CD8 cells, so terminally differentiated effector memory CD45RA+ cells were excluded. The chain employs TRBV30 and TRBJ1-1, with D possibly matching TRBD1 (6 bases). Source material: naive CD8+ T cells from PBMCs. This TCR derives from a man aged 18 to 35 in good health. Some clones in this sample may be carry-over from other donors' samples. CDR3 loop: CAWSTGRGNTEAFF. The CDR3 DNA follows: TGTGCCTGGAGCACAGGGCGGGGGAACACTGAAGCTTTCTTT.